What follows are 27 T cell receptor beta chains derived from one specimen sequenced in a study of T cell responses to AZD1222 COVID-19 vaccine. Clones were read by immunoSEQ multiplex PCR, and TCRdb kept only the in-frame ones, dropping some. The data contain about 120,000 clones, roughly nine tenths of them singletons. This specimen consisted of peripheral blood, obtained 28 days after the second AZD1222 dose. These receptors originate from an adult who received the AZD1222 COVID-19 vaccine.

This clone was seen a single time. V and J are TRBV5-8 and TRBJ1-2; D remains ambiguous. Germline CDR1 and CDR2: SGHTS and YDEGEE. The CDR3 has 16 amino acids. V gave up 6 bases and J gave up 8 bases, with 26 bases separating them. The CDR3, as DNA: TGTGCCAGCATACCCCAATGGGCCTCTAGCACGGAGGGCTACACCTTC. Translated: CASIPQWASSTEGYTF.

The chain couples TRBV11-3 to TRBJ1-2; no clear D. From germline, CDR1 is SGHNT and CDR2 YENEEA. The CDR3 loop spans 13 amino acids. Trimming took 6 bases from V and 3 from J, leaving 11 bases between them. The CDR3 nucleotides are TGTGCCAGCAGGACGGAAACCTACTATGGCTACACCTTC. Its protein is CASRTETYYGYTF.

The CDR3 sequence: CASSLDYQETQYF. DNA of the CDR3: TGTGCCAGCAGCCTGGATTACCAAGAGACCCAGTACTTC. The rearrangement joins TRBV6-5 to TRBJ2-5; D not certain. V was pared by 6 bases and J by 0 bases, with 8 bases between. In germline, CDR1 is MNHEY, CDR2 SVGAGI. The CDR3 length is 13 residues.

V and J are TRBV2 and TRBJ1-5; TRBD1 matches 8 bases. The germline CDR1 and CDR2 sequences are SNHLY and FYNNEI. The CDR3 totals 15 residues. After removal of 1 base from V and 6 bases from J, the junction contained 5 bases not matched to a gene. CDR3 region: CASSEEAGGGQPQHF. The CDR3 bases are TGTGCCAGCAGTGAAGAGGCAGGGGGCGGTCAGCCCCAGCATTTT.

The chain uses TRBV19 and TRBJ2-4, with a tentative D call TRBD1 (6 bases). The V end was cut by 5 bases, the J end by 9 bases, with 11 bases between. CDR1 and CDR2 from the germline V gene are LNHDA and SQIVND (reference sequence). The CDR3 contains 12 residues. The CDR3 nucleotides are TGTGCCAGTAGTCCGGACAGTGGCATTCAGTACTTC. Its protein is CASSPDSGIQYF. The whole variable domain, remainder taken from reference TRBV19 and TRBJ2-4, is DGGITQSPKYLFRKEGQNVTLSCEQNLNHDAMYWYRQDPGQGLRLIYYSQIVNDFQKGDIAEGYSVSREKKESFPLTVTSAQKNPTAFYLCASSPDSGIQYFGAGTRLSVL.

As regards this clone: Other DNA sequences from this sample encode an identical CDR3 as well. The gene calls are TRBV5-1 and TRBJ1-4, with D uncertain. Germline lookup yields CDR1 SGHRS and CDR2 YFSETQ. The CDR3 consists of 12 residues. Trimming removed 4 bases at V and 8 bases at J, with 9 bases between. The CDR3 DNA follows: TGCGCCAGCAGCACCACCGGAGAAAAACTGTTTTTT. Translating gives CASSTTGEKLFF.

The genes are TRBV4-1 and TRBJ2-5, with unresolved D. Germline V CDR1 and CDR2: MGHRA, YSYEKL. V was pared by 2 bases and J by 1 base, with 11 bases between. The CDR3 is 15 amino acids. The CDR3 is CASSQNSHVQETQYF. CDR3 nucleotide sequence: TGCGCCAGCAGCCAAAACAGCCACGTCCAAGAGACCCAGTACTTC.

The chain links TRBV7-9 to TRBJ2-2; the match to TRBD1 covers 11 bases. CDR1 is SEHNR and CDR2 is FQNEAQ in the germline V gene (reference sequence). The CDR3 consists of 16 residues. Unmatched junction bases numbered 8, after V lost 5 bases and J lost 6 bases. The CDR3 region is CASSAAGTGGSGELFF. The CDR3, as DNA: TGTGCCAGCAGCGCAGCCGGGACAGGGGGTTCCGGGGAGCTGTTTTTT.

V is TRBV2 and J is TRBJ2-5; D possibly matches TRBD1 or TRBD2 (5 bases each). Trimming stripped 3 bases from V and 5 bases from J, with 13 bases between. The CDR3 has 14 residues. Germline-derived CDR1 and CDR2 are SNHLY and FYNNEI. The chain's CDR3 is CASSDREYGETQYF. CDR3 bases: TGTGCCAGCAGTGACAGGGAGTATGGGGAGACCCAGTACTTC.

This chain joins TRBV5-8 and TRBJ2-1, with 8 bases aligning to TRBD2. The germline V gene has CDR1 SGHTS and CDR2 YDEGEE. The V segment lost 6 bases and the J segment 3 bases; nucleotides outside the gene matches: 20. The CDR3 spans 19 residues. CDR3 nucleotide sequence: TGTGCCAGCAACCCCGGGACTAGGGGGACTTTGGGCTTCTACAATGAGCAGTTCTTC. Translation gives CASNPGTRGTLGFYNEQFF.

The V and J genes are TRBV28 and TRBJ2-3; 7 bases map to TRBD1. Germline V gene data show CDR1 as MDHEN and CDR2 as SYDVKM. The CDR3 sequence is 16 residues long. V lost 7 bases and J lost 5; bases outside the gene matches: 15. CDR3 sequence (DNA): TGTGCCAGCACCTCCGTTGTGGGCAGGGGGAGAGATACGCAGTATTTT. It yields the protein CASTSVVGRGRDTQYF.

The rearrangement joins TRBV28 to TRBJ1-1; D not certain. Trimming took off 4 bases at V and 2 bases at J, with 11 bases between the two ends. The germline V gene encodes CDR1 MDHEN and CDR2 SYDVKM. This CDR3 comprises 14 residues. The CDR3 is CASSSPGGNTEAFF. The DNA of the CDR3 is TGTGCCAGCAGTTCCCCTGGAGGCAACACTGAAGCTTTCTTT.

The V and J genes are TRBV30 and TRBJ1-5; no definite D call. The V gene's germline CDR1 is GTSNPN and CDR2 SVGIG (reference sequence). Between the trimmed V and J ends, which lost 0 bases and 7 bases, there was a span of 13 bases. The CDR3 extends over 14 amino acids. Written as DNA, the CDR3 is TGTGCCTGGAGTGTATCCCTCGGGGAGCAGCCCCAGCATTTT. This sequence encodes CAWSVSLGEQPQHF. Drawing the rest from reference TRBV30 and TRBJ1-5, the complete variable domain is SQTIHQWPATLVQPVGSPLSLECTVEGTSNPNLYWYRQAAGRGLQLLFYSVGIGQISSEVPQNLSASRPQDRQFILSSKKLLLSDSGFYLCAWSVSLGEQPQHFGDGTRLSIL.

This clone was seen only a few times. The chain couples TRBV6-4 to TRBJ2-1; 7 positions agree with TRBD2. The CDR3 has 16 amino acids. With 0 bases clipped from V and 4 bases from J, the junction kept 6 bases outside the gene matches. Germline lookup yields CDR1 MRHNA and CDR2 SNTAGT. CDR3 residues: CASSDSVSGDYNEQFF. The CDR3 DNA follows: TGTGCCAGCAGTGACTCTGTCAGCGGGGATTACAATGAGCAGTTCTTC.

This chain connects TRBV29-1 to TRBJ2-7; D gene unclear. This CDR3 is 13 amino acids long. The germline V and J ends were trimmed by 4 bases and 5 bases, with 15 bases remaining between them. Germline lookup yields CDR1 SQVTM and CDR2 ANQGSEA. The DNA for the CDR3 is TGCAGCGTTGGACCGGGTCGGCAAAACGAGCAGTACTTC. Encoded protein: CSVGPGRQNEQYF.

This chain joins TRBV28 and TRBJ2-1; possible D gene TRBD2, 6 bases. Trimming cost V 4 bases and J 4 bases, with 11 bases left between them. CDR1 MDHEN and CDR2 SYDVKM come from the germline V gene. The CDR3 has 14 residues. The CDR3 DNA reads as TGTGCCAGCAGTTCTAGCGTCTCGTACAATGAGCAGTTCTTC. Protein: CASSSSVSYNEQFF.

The chain has TRBV7-2 and TRBJ2-7; tentatively, D is TRBD1 (6 bases). CDR3 length equals 15 residues. Germline V CDR1 and CDR2: SGHTA, FQGNSA. Trimming stripped 5 bases from V and 7 bases from J, with 21 bases between. CDR3 residues: CASSLQGQYLGEQYF. The CDR3 DNA follows: TGTGCCAGCAGCCTCCAGGGGCAATACCTAGGGGAGCAGTACTTC.

The V and J genes are TRBV18 and TRBJ2-7; 7 positions match TRBD1. Losses at the gene ends were 5 bases for V and 2 bases for J; bases not matched to a gene: 3. Per germline, CDR1 KGHSH and CDR2 LQKENI. This CDR3 region has 13 residues. Here the CDR3 reads CASSKGQTYEQYF. CDR3 nucleotides: TGTGCCAGCTCAAAGGGACAGACCTACGAGCAGTACTTC.

The chain carries TRBV19 and TRBJ2-7; D unclear. CDR3 length: 14 residues. V dropped 1 base and J dropped 6 bases, with 13 bases sitting between them. Germline V gene sequence: CDR1 LNHDA, CDR2 SQIVND (reference sequence). CDR3 nucleotide sequence: TGTGCCAGTAGTATAGCGGTCGGCGTCCCCGAGCAGTACTTC. Translated, it gives CASSIAVGVPEQYF.

J is TRBJ2-7 and V is TRBV5-1; D is uncertain. In germline, CDR1 is SGHRS, CDR2 YFSETQ. This CDR3 is 12 amino acids long. V lost 4 bases, J lost 3 bases, and 8 bases lay in between. As DNA, the CDR3 is TGCGCCAGCAGCGAAGTAGACTACGAGCAGTACTTC. Its translation is CASSEVDYEQYF.

This clone was counted once. V is TRBV6-5 and J is TRBJ2-1; 10 bases are a match to TRBD2. Losses at the gene ends were 6 bases for V and 6 bases for J; bases not matched to a gene: 8. The CDR3 runs to 15 residues. Per germline, CDR1 MNHEY and CDR2 SVGAGI. CDR3 bases: TGTGCCAGCAGGACCCTAGCGGGAGATTCCAATGAGCAGTTCTTC. It translates to CASRTLAGDSNEQFF.

This chain uses TRBV7-9 with TRBJ2-5; no clear D gene. Germline CDR1 and CDR2: SEHNR and FQNEAQ (reference sequence). This CDR3 has 13 residues. V was pared by 3 bases and J by 0 bases, with 5 bases between. CDR3 DNA: TGTGCCAGCAGCTTGTGGGACCAAGAGACCCAGTACTTC. As protein: CASSLWDQETQYF.

V is TRBV30 and J is TRBJ1-5; weak D call: TRBD1 (5 bases). The CDR3 has 14 amino acids. V lost 0 bases, J lost 5 bases, and 11 bases lay in between. The germline gives CDR1 GTSNPN, CDR2 SVGIG (reference sequence). The DNA of the CDR3 is TGTGCCTGGAGTGTACGTATCAGGGATCAGCCCCAGCATTTT. Translated: CAWSVRIRDQPQHF.

This clone has a handful of counts. This sequence joins TRBV9 and TRBJ2-3, with D possibly TRBD1 on 6 matching bases. The V gene's germline CDR1 is SGDLS and CDR2 YYNGEE. Trimming cost V 7 bases and J 2 bases, with 14 bases left between them. This CDR3 contains 14 residues. The CDR3 bases are TGTGCCAGCTGCCTGAGGGGGTACACAGATACGCAGTATTTT. Translated, it gives CASCLRGYTDTQYF.

V usage is TRBV4-1 and J usage is TRBJ2-3, with D possibly matching TRBD1 (6 bases). With 8 bases removed from V and 1 base from J, the gap between germline ends came to 22 bases. This CDR3 region has 17 residues. Germline V CDR1 and CDR2: MGHRA, YSYEKL. This CDR3 is CASSKISRGHRTDTQYF. In DNA, the CDR3 is TGCGCCAGCTCAAAAATCAGCCGGGGACATCGCACAGATACGCAGTATTTT.

This sequence joins TRBV7-5 and TRBJ2-7; the table's TRBD1 call for D was not verified on the DNA. TRBV7-5 is recorded as a pseudogene. This CDR3 is 18 amino acids long. The CDR3 sequence: CVRSLAIGQGITLGEQYF. CDR3 DNA sequence: TGTGTCAGAAGCTTAGCGATTGGGCAGGGTATCACCTTGGGCGAGCAGTACTTC.

Only one count was recorded for this clone. This chain joins TRBV15 and TRBJ2-1, with a weak D call TRBD2 (6 bases). The V end lost 3 bases, the J end lost 3 bases, and 9 bases lay between the germline ends. Germline assignment: CDR1 LNHNV and CDR2 YYDKDF (reference sequence). This CDR3 is 14 amino acids long. In nucleotides, the CDR3 is TGTGCCACCAGCAGGACTAGGGACTACAATGAGCAGTTCTTC. It yields the protein CATSRTRDYNEQFF. The whole variable domain, remainder taken from reference TRBV15 and TRBJ2-1, is DAMVIQNPRYQVTQFGKPVTLSCSQTLNHNVMYWYQQKSSQAPKLLFHYYDKDFNNEADTPDNFQSRRPNTSFCFLDIRSPGLGDTAMYLCATSRTRDYNEQFFGPGTRLTVL.